This entry is about one T cell receptor (beta chain). Its target antigen remains unknown. Base-call qualities are not available, and no considerably larger clone is one nucleotide away. The record originates from a study of chemoradiotherapy in HPV16-positive cancers (dated by TCRdb to 2022 to 2024). Turning to the overall study: Candidate HPV-specific T-cell clones and common TCR motifs were defined by functional T-cell assays performed on cells from two HPV16-positive patients. Whether T-cell immunity against the HPV oncoproteins E6 and E7 changes during chemoradiotherapy and whether survival is affected by this immunity were examined in the study. TCR repertoires from 86 patients with HPV-related cancers were then used to track the candidate HPV-specific TCRs and motifs. Study-wide findings and limitations: The functional definition of HPV-specific T cells was derived from only two HPV16-positive patients, and the survival association was reported for HPV16-positive patients. In HPV16-positive patients, expansion of HPV-responsive T cells during chemoradiotherapy was found to be associated with improved recurrence-free survival. Expansion of candidate HPV-specific clones and E7-related TCR motifs was observed in the tumor microenvironment during treatment, whereas no such expansion was observed for non-HPV-specific T cells.

CDR1 and CDR2, looked up from the germline V gene, are MGHRA and YSYEKL. Inclusive of the bounding cysteine and phenylalanine, the CDR3 is 15 residues long. CDR3 DNA is the only sequence kept; it has 45 bases, read in frame from the first base. The germline V and J ends show losses of 1 base and 3 bases respectively, and no gene match explains 6 bases of the junction. Repertoires were sampled repeatedly over the course of chemoradiotherapy, so clonal expansion could be followed in the tumor microenvironment. Receptor libraries were prepared by the immunoSEQ multiplex PCR assay. TCRdb holds this immuneACCESS table with in-frame rearrangements only. Some clones are missing; in checked studies, unresolved V genes explain under half, and the rest has no known cause. The sample includes about 66,000 clones, with 85% to 90% observed a single time. The ten largest make up 4.2% of the sample.

This receptor was obtained from a human donor with HPV-associated anogenital cancer. The sequence joins TRBV4-1 to TRBJ2-7, and TRBD2 matches 7 of the central bases. Here the sequenced sample was blood, taken from a patient who underwent chemoradiotherapy. Read as DNA, the sequence is TGCGCCAGCAGCCAAGGTAGCGGGCCACTCTACGAGCAGTACTTC. It is translated as CASSQGSGPLYEQYF.